The sample holds one count of the clone carrying this T cell receptor (beta chain). The source of the sample is a study of blood T cell repertoires in COVID-19. This table comes from immunoSEQ multiplex PCR, and its TCRdb copy is limited to in-frame clones, with some not included. This table holds around 130,000 clones, 75% to 90% found once. The material sequenced was peripheral blood. This clonotype originated in a woman in her 50s who had recovered from COVID-19.

This chain's CDR3 is CASSEQGAGNTEAFF. In nucleotides, the CDR3 is TGTGCCAGCAGTGAGCAGGGGGCGGGGAACACTGAAGCTTTCTTT. The chain uses TRBV25-1 and TRBJ1-1, with 8 bases matching TRBD1. Germline CDR1 MGHDK, CDR2 SYGVNS. V gave up 3 bases and J gave up 1 base; unmatched junction bases: 4. The CDR3 runs to 15 residues.